Described below is a single TCR beta chain sequence and its context. The germline V and J ends were trimmed by 0 bases and 4 bases, with 14 bases remaining between them. The CDR3 totals 15 residues. Per germline, CDR1 SGDLS and CDR2 YYNGEE. The record originates from a study of response to subunit inactivated influenza vaccine. TCRdb analysed the RT-PCR reads with MiXCR anew, one entry per CDR3 protein. The data hold roughly 500,000 distinct CDR3 sequences, with about 17% observed a single time. The chain uses TRBV9 and TRBJ2-7; possible D gene TRBD1, 5 bases. The sequence was collected from a man between 50 and 75 years old who received an inactivated influenza vaccine. The sequencing here drew on CD4+ T cells sorted from PBMCs, taken around 25 months after vaccination. The CDR3 DNA sequence: TGTGCCAGCAGCGTAGCAGGGCACGCTAATTACGAGCAGTACTTC. The encoded protein is CASSVAGHANYEQYF.